This T cell receptor beta chain appears in the sequencing data of a study of blood T cell repertoires in COVID-19. Across the study: Sites across the United States, Italy and Spain contributed samples from acute and convalescent COVID-19. T cells, B-cell-depleted T cells, or PBMCs supplied cDNA or gDNA.

Authors' processing steps: Estimation of nucleated cell counts relied on the amplification of reference gene primers. Assay: immunoSEQ multiplex PCR; the TCRdb copy retains only in-frame clones and omits some. The V and J calls and the clone size are those of that table, but D and trimming were determined from the DNA. The sample includes about 120,000 clones, 87% of them seen just once. The CDR3 covers 15 residues. Germline-derived CDR1 and CDR2 are LNHDA and SQIVND (reference sequence). Deletions cut 5 bases from V and 4 bases from J, with 15 bases between. This TCR was recovered from a woman between 70 and 85 years old with acute or convalescent COVID-19. Sequences were obtained from peripheral blood. The J gene is TRBJ1-3, the V gene TRBV19; possible D gene TRBD1, 6 bases. This chain's CDR3 is CASSPLGGAGNTIYF. The DNA for the CDR3 is TGTGCCAGTAGTCCCCTAGGGGGGGCGGGAAACACCATATATTTT.